The present T cell receptor (beta chain) was sequenced within a study of blood T cells in healthy people across ages. Study results and limitations: Naive T cell percentage by flow cytometry tracked strongly with beta diversity.

Primers used in a second PCR of roughly 6 to 11 cycles were a sample-barcoded 5' primer and a J-beta primer mix. TCRdb itself ran the 5' RACE reads through MiXCR, one entry per CDR3 protein. The data hold about 1,000,000 distinct CDR3 sequences, with over 35% observed a single time. The V gene lost 3 bases and the J gene lost 13 bases, with 15 bases spanning the gap. Germline V gene lookup returns CDR1 ENHRY and CDR2 SYGVKD. The CDR3 covers 12 residues. On this clonotype itself: Its antigen is as yet unknown.

The V gene is TRBV10-3, the J gene TRBJ2-5; unclear D gene. The specimen was blood. The receptor was derived from an older woman in good health. The CDR3 DNA reads as TGTGCCATCAGTGATCGCGCGGTCCGCATGTACTTC. Translated: CAISDRAVRMYF.